This T cell receptor (beta chain) comes out of a study of cytomegalovirus exposure and HLA in healthy donors. Researchers ran the PCR with 60 Vbeta and 13 Jbeta primers. The protocol was immunoSEQ multiplex PCR, while the TCRdb copy is restricted to in-frame clones and leaves out a portion. The table lists fewer than 150,000 clones, with roughly 2% in the top ten. Study-level results: Most TCR sequences were seen very rarely across donors, but some public TCRs occurred in many. When analyzed later, the rates of TCR association showed variation by HLA locus, with DRB1 the most and HLA-C the fewest. Presence/absence analyses assumed roughly uniform sequencing depth across donors, which may not hold.

About this clone: Its target is unknown. Distinct nucleotide sequences in the sample also encode this CDR3.

Trimming removed 0 bases at V and 1 base at J, with 3 bases between. Germline V lookup: CDR1 SGHRS, CDR2 YFSETQ. The CDR3 runs to 13 residues. This clonotype was obtained from a woman aged 55-70 years in good health and CMV-seronegative. Input material: PBMCs. The genes are TRBV5-1 and TRBJ2-3, with no clear D. Written as DNA, the CDR3 is TGCGCCAGCAGCTTGGCGGGCACAGATACGCAGTATTTT. The encoded protein is CASSLAGTDTQYF.